Listed here are 6 T cell receptor beta chains from one sample, sequenced in a study of T-cell reconstitution after alpha-beta-depleted transplantation in children. Molecular barcoding with unique molecular identifiers was used for the TCRbeta library. TCRdb reprocessed the PCR reads with MiXCR, giving one entry per CDR3 protein. The sample gives about 350,000 distinct CDR3 sequences, roughly 15% of which show up once; about 41% is in the top ten. This specimen was PBMCs, mostly from graft donor cells, taken 360 days after TCRalphabeta/CD19-depleted stem cell transplant. Source of these receptors: a male patient between 2 and 9 years old who had a stem cell transplant for acute lymphoblastic leukemia, so the T cells may come from the graft donor.

This sequence joins TRBV5-1 and TRBJ2-7; D ambiguous. Germline V gene data show CDR1 as SGHRS and CDR2 as YFSETQ. V was pared by 0 bases and J by 6 bases, with 13 bases between. The CDR3 is 14 residues long. DNA of the CDR3: TGCGCCAGCAGCTTGGCAGCCTCAGGTGGCGAGCAGTACTTC. This codes for CASSLAASGGEQYF.

This clonotype has a handful of counts. The chain has TRBV6-5 and TRBJ2-3, with 9 bases identical to TRBD1. The V segment lost 5 bases and the J segment 5 bases; nucleotides outside the gene matches: 2. Germline V gene data show CDR1 as MNHEY and CDR2 as SVGAGI. This CDR3 is 13 amino acids long. CDR3 sequence (DNA): TGTGCCAGCAGTCGGACAGGGGTAGATACGCAGTATTTT. Its translation: CASSRTGVDTQYF.

In DNA form, the CDR3 reads TGTGCCATCAGTGAGATCCGGCTCTCCTACAATGAGCAGTTCTTC. It yields the protein CAISEIRLSYNEQFF. This chain connects TRBV10-3 to TRBJ2-1; D call uncertain. This CDR3 contains 15 residues. Trimming shortened V by 2 bases and J by 0 bases, and 8 bases separated the two germline ends. Germline V lookup: CDR1 ENHRY, CDR2 SYGVKD.

There are a few counts of this clonotype. The genes are TRBV29-1 and TRBJ2-3; the D gene is possibly TRBD2 (6 bases). Germline-derived CDR1 and CDR2 are SQVTM and ANQGSEA. The CDR3 has 16 residues. The ends were cut back, 7 bases at V and 2 bases at J, with 22 bases in the middle. DNA for the CDR3: TGCAGCGGGACACCCGATAGCGGTCCATTCACAGATACGCAGTATTTT. Translation: CSGTPDSGPFTDTQYF.

The chain recombines TRBV27 with TRBJ2-4; D is unclear. Looked up from germline, CDR1 is MNHEY and CDR2 is SMNVEV (reference sequence). This CDR3 is built from 13 residues. The CDR3 spells CKDFPLAKNIQYF. CDR3 DNA sequence: TGTAAAGACTTTCCTCTAGCCAAAAACATTCAGTACTTC.

The rearrangement uses TRBV28 and TRBJ2-1, with TRBD2 identical over 10 bases. The CDR3 has 16 amino acids. Unmatched junction bases numbered 9, after V lost 7 bases and J lost 3 bases. Germline CDR1 and CDR2: MDHEN and SYDVKM. The CDR3 sequence is CASTNKAGGNYNEQFF. CDR3 nucleotides: TGTGCCAGCACCAACAAAGCGGGAGGGAACTACAATGAGCAGTTCTTC.